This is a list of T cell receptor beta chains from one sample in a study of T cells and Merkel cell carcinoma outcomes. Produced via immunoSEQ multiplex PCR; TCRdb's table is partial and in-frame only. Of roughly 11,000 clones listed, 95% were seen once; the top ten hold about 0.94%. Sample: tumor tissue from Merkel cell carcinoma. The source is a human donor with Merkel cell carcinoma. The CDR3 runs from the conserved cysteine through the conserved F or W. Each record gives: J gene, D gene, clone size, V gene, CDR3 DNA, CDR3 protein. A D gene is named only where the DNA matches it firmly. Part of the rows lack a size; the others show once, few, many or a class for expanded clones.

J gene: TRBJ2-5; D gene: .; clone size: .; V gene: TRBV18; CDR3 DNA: TGTGCCAGCTCACCTCCCCCTCTCCAGACTATGGCGGGGTTGGAGACCCAGTACTTC; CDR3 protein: CASSPPPLQTMAGLETQYF
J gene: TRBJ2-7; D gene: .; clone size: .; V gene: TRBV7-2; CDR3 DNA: TGTGCCAGCAGCTTAATGTTAGGGTCTAGCTACGAGCAGTACTTC; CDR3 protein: CASSLMLGSSYEQYF
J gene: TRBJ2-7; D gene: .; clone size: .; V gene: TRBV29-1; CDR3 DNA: TGCAGCGTTGGAGACCCTAGAGGCGAGCAGTACTTC; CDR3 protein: CSVGDPRGEQYF
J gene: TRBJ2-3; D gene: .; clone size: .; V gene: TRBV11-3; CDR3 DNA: TGTGCCAGCAGCTTAATCACAGATACGCAGTATTTT; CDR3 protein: CASSLITDTQYF
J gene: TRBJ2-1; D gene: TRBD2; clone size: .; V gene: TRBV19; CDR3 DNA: TGTGCCAGTAGTATAGTAGGGCGGGAGGGCGCGGATGAGCAGTTCTTC; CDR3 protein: CASSIVGREGADEQFF
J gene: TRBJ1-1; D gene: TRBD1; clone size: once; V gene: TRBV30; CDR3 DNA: TGTGCCTTGGACAGGGGCGCGAACACTGAAGCTTTCTTT; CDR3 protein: CALDRGANTEAFF
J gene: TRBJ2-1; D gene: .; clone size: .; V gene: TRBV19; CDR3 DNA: TGTGCCAGTAGTATAGGCCGAGGGAGCTACAATGAGCAGTTCTTC; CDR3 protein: CASSIGRGSYNEQFF
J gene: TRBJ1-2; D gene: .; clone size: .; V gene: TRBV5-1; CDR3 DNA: TGCGCCAGCAGCTTGGAACGCAGCGGCTACACCTTC; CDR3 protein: CASSLERSGYTF
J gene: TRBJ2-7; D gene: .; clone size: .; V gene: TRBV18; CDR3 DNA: TGTGCCAGCTCACCACGAATAGGGGACGAGCAGTACTTC; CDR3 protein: CASSPRIGDEQYF
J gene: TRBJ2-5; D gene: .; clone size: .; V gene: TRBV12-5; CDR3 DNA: TGTGCTAGTGGTTTGCCCGTAACGGAGACCCAGTACTTC; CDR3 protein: CASGLPVTETQYF
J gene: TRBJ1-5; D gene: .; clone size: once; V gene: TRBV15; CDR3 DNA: TGTGCCACCAGGGGGGTAGAAGGTCAGCCCCAGCATTTT; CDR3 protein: CATRGVEGQPQHF
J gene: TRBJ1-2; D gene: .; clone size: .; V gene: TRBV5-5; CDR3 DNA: TGTGCCAGCAGCAGACAGGAGCTCACTGGGTACTATGGCTACACCTTC; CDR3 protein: CASSRQELTGYYGYTF
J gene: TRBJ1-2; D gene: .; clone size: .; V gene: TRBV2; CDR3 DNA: TGTGCCAGCAGTGCGGGTCCAAACTATGGCTACACCTTC; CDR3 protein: CASSAGPNYGYTF
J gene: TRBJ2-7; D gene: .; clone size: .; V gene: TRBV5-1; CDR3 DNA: TGCGCCAGCAGCTTGAAGAGGGAAACCTCCGAGCAGTACTTC; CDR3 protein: CASSLKRETSEQYF
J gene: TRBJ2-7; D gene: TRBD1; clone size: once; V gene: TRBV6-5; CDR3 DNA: TGTGCCAGCAGTTACCGACAGGGAAAACTCTACGAGCAGTACTTC; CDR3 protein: CASSYRQGKLYEQYF
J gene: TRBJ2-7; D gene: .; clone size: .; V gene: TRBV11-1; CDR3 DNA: TGTGCCAGCAGCCTCACAGGGTCCAACGAGCAGTACTTC; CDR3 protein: CASSLTGSNEQYF
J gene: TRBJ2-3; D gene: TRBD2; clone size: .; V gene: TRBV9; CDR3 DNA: TGTGCCAGCGGCCTGGCGGGAGGGTACGATACGCAGTATTTT; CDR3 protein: CASGLAGGYDTQYF
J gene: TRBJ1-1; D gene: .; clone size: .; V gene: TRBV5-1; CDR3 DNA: TGCGCCAGCAGCTTGCGACAGAACACTGAAGCTTTCTTT; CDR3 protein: CASSLRQNTEAFF
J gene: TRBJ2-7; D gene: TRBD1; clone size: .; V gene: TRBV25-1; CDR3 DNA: TGTGCCAGTCGGGACAGATTTTCCTACGAGCAGTACTTC; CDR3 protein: CASRDRFSYEQYF
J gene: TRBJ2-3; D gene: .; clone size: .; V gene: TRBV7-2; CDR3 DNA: TGTGCCAGCAGCCCGAACAGAGATACGCAGTATTTT; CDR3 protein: CASSPNRDTQYF
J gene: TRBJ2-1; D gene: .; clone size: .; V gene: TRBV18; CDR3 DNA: TGTGCCAGCTCACCACGTTGGAATGGAGTTGATAATGAGCAGTTCTTC; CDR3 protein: CASSPRWNGVDNEQFF
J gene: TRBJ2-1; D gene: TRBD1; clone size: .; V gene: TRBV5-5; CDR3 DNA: TGTGCCAGCAGCCCCCCTCGGGACAGTTACAATGAGCAGTTCTTC; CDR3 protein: CASSPPRDSYNEQFF
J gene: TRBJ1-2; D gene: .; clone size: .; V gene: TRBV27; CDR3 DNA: TGTGCCAGCAGTTTAAGCAGAACCCCACCTTTTAACTATGGCTACACCTTC; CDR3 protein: CASSLSRTPPFNYGYTF
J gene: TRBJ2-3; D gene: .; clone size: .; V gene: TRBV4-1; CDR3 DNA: TGCGCCAGCAGCTCAGTCGGTTGGGGGAACACAGATACGCAGTATTTT; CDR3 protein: CASSSVGWGNTDTQYF
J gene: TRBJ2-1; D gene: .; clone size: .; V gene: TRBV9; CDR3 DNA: TGTGCCAGCAGCCCAAGGATAGCGGAGTACAATGAGCAGTTCTTC; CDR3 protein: CASSPRIAEYNEQFF
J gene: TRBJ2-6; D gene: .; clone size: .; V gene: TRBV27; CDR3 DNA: TGTGCCAGCAGTTTATGGGCGGCCGGGGCGGCTGGGGCCAACGTCCTGACTTTC; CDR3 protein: CASSLWAAGAAGANVLTF
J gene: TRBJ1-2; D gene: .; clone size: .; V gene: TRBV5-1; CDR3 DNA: TGCGCCAGCGGAGACACCCATGGCTACACCTTC; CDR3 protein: CASGDTHGYTF
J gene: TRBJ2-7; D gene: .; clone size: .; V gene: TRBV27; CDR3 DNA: TGTGCCAGCAATAGAGGGGGAGGCTCCCTCTCCTACGAGCAGTACTTC; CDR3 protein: CASNRGGGSLSYEQYF
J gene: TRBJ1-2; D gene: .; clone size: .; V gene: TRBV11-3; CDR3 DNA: TGTGCCAGCAGCCTATCCGTTTGGTCTAACTATGGCTACACCTTC; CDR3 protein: CASSLSVWSNYGYTF
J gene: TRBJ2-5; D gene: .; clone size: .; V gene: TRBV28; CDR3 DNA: TGTGCCAGCAGTGAATCAAAACTCCAAGAGACCCAGTACTTC; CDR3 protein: CASSESKLQETQYF
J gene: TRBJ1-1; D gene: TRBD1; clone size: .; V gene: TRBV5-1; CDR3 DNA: TGCGCCAGCAGCCGGGGACAGGGGGGCTTGGGCACTGAAGCTTTCTTT; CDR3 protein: CASSRGQGGLGTEAFF
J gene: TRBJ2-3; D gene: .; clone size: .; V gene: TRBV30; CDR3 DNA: TGTGCCTGGAATACGCTAGCTTTGGATACGCAGTATTTT; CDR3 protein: CAWNTLALDTQYF
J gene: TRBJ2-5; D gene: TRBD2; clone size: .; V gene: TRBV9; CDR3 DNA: TGTGCCAGCAGCGTAGGACTAGCGAGTTTGGAGACCCAGTACTTC; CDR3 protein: CASSVGLASLETQYF
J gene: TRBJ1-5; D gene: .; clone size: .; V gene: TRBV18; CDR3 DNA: TGTGCCAGCTCACAGGTTCGGAATCAGCCCCAGCATTTT; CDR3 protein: CASSQVRNQPQHF
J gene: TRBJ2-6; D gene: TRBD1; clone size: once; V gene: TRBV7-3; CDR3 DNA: TGTGCCAGCAGCTTAACAGGGGGCTTTGGGGCCAACGTCCTGACTTTC; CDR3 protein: CASSLTGGFGANVLTF
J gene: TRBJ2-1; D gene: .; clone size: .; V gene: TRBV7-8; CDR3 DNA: TGTGCCAGCAGCTTAGGGGGACCGGGGAATGAGCAGTTCTTC; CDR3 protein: CASSLGGPGNEQFF
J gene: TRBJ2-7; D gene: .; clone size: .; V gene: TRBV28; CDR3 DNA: TGTGCCAGCAGTTTGGGAGGGACACTAGGCTACGAGCAGTACTTC; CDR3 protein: CASSLGGTLGYEQYF
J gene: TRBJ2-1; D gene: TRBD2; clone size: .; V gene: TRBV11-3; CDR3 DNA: TGTGCCAGCAGCTTAGGGCTAGCGGGAACCTACAATGAGCAGTTCTTC; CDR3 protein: CASSLGLAGTYNEQFF
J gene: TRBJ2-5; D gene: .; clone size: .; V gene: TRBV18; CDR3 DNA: TGTGCCAGCTCACCAGGCTTACAAGAGACCCAGTACTTC; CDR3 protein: CASSPGLQETQYF
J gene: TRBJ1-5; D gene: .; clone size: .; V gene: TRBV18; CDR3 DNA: TGTGCCAGCTCACCAGTGGGAAGGGGTCAGCCCCAGCATTTT; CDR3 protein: CASSPVGRGQPQHF
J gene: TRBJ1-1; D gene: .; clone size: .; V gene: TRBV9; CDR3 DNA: TGTGCCAGCAGCGTACAGGAGGGGTTTGAAGCTTTCTTT; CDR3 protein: CASSVQEGFEAFF
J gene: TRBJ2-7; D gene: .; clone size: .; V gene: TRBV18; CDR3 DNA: TGTGCCAGCTCACCACCAGCAGCGGCCGCCCACGAGCAGTACTTC; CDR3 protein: CASSPPAAAAHEQYF